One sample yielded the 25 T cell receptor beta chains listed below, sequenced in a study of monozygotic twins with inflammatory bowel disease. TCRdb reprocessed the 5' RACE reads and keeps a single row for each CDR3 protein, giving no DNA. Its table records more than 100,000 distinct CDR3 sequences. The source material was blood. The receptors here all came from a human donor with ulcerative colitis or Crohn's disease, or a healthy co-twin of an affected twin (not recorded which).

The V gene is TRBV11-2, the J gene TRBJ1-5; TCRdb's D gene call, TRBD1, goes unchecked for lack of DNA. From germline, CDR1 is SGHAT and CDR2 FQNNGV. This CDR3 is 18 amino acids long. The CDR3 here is CASTPLYERTGTRQPQHF.

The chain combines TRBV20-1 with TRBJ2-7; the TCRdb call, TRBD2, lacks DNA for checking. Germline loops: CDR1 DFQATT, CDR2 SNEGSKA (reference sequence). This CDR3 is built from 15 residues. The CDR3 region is CSASPLLTGDSEQYF.

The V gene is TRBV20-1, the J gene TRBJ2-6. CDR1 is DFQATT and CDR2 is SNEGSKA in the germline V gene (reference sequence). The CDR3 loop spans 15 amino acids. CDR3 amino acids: CSAREPFSGANVLTF.

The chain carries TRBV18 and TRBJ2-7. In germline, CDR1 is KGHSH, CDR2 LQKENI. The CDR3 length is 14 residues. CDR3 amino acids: CASSRLPTTYEQYF.

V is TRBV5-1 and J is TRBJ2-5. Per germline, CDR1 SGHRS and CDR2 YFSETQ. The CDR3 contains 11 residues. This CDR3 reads CARQGRETQYF.

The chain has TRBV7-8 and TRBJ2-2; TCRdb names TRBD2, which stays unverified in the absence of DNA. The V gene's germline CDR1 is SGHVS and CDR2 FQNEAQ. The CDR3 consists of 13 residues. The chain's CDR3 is CASTERVRGELFF.

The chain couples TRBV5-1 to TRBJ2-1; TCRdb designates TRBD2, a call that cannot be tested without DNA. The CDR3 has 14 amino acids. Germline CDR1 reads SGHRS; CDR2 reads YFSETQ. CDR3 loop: CASSLSGILDEQFF.

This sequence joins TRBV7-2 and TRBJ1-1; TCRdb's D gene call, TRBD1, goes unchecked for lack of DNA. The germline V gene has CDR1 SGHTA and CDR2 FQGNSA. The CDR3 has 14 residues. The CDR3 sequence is CASSSPGQYTEAFF.

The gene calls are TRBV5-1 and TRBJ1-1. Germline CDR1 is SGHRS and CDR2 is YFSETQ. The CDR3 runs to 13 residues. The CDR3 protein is CASRQDLNTEAFF.

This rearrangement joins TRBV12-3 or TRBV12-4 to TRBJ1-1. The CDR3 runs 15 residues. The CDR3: CASTLPGRLNTEAFF.

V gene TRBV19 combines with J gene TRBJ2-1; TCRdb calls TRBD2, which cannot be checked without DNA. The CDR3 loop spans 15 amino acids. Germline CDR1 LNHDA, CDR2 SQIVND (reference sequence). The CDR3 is CASSLGTSGNNEQFF.

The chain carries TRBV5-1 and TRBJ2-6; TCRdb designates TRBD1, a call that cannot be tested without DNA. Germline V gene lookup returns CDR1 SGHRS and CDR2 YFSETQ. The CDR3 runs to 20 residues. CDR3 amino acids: CASSPLTGATTSSGANVLTF.

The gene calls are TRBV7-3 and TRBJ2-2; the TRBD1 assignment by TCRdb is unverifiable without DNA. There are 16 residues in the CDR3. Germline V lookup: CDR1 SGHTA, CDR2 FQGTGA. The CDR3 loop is CASSLFGTANTGELFF.

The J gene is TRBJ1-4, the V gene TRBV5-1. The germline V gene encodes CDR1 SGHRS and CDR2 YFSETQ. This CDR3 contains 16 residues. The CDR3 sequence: CASSLGVDGSNEKLFF.

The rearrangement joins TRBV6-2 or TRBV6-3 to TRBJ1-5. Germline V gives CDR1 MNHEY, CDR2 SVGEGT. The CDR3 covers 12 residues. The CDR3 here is CASSYSGLPQHF.

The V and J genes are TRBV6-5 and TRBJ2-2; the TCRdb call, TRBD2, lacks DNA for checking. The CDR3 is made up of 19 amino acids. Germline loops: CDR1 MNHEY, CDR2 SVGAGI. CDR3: CASSFPPHSGRGASGELFF.

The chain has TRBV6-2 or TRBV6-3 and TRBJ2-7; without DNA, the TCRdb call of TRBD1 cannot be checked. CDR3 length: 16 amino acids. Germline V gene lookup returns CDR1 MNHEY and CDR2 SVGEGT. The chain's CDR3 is CASSYSTGQGLYEQYF.

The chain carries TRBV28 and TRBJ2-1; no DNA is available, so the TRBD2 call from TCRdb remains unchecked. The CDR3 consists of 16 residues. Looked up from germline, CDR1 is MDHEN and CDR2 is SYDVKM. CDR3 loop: CASSQSIAGGQWEQFF.

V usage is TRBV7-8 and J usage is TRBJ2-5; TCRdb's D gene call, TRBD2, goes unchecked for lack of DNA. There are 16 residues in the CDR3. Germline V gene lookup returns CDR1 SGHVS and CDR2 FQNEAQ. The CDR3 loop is CASTRPTSGIEETQYF.

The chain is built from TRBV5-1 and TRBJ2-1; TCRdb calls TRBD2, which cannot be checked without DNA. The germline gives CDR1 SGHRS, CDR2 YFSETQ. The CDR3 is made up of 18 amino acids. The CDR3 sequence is CASSLLGSGGISYNEQFF. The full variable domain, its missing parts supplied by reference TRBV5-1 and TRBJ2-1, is KAGVTQTPRYLIKTRGQQVTLSCSPISGHRSVSWYQQTPGQGLQFLFEYFSETQRNKGNFPGRFSGRQFSNSRSEMNVSTLELGDSALYLCASSLLGSGGISYNEQFFGPGTRLTVL.

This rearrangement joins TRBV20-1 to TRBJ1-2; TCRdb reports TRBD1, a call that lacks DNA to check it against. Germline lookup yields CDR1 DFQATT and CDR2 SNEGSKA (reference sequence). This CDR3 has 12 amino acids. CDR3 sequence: CSAEGATYGYTF.

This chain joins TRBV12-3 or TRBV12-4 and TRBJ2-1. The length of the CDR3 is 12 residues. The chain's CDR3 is CASSLRENEQFF.

The chain's CDR3 is CASGPGADQETQYF. The chain couples TRBV12-5 to TRBJ2-5. Germline V gene lookup returns CDR1 LGHNT and CDR2 FRNRAP. The CDR3 sequence is 14 residues long.

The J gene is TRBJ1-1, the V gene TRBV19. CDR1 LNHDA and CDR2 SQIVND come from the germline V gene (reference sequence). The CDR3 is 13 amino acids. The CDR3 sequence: CASIPPGPTEAFF.

The CDR3 loop is CASSMRTGGRGGNQPQHF. The chain is built from TRBV19 and TRBJ1-5; TCRdb proposes TRBD1, but this gene call is untestable without DNA. Germline CDR1 reads LNHDA; CDR2 reads SQIVND (reference sequence). This CDR3 is 18 amino acids long.